The 17 T cell receptor beta chains in this list originate from one sample, sequenced in a study of blood T cell repertoires in COVID-19. Only in-frame clones appear in the TCRdb table, and some are missing; sequencing was by immunoSEQ multiplex PCR. Here the sample spans about 88,000 clones, roughly 90% being singletons. What was sequenced was peripheral blood. The receptors come from a man aged 60 to 69 with acute or convalescent COVID-19.

The rearrangement joins TRBV7-8 to TRBJ2-1, with D perhaps matching TRBD2 (5 bases). CDR1 and CDR2 (germline): SGHVS, FQNEAQ. The CDR3 has 16 residues. Between the trimmed V and J ends, which lost 5 bases and 0 bases, there was a span of 14 bases. Here the CDR3 DNA reads TGTGCCAGCAGCCGACGGACTGCTAGCTCCTACAATGAGCAGTTCTTC. This codes for CASSRRTASSYNEQFF.

This rearrangement joins TRBV12-5 to TRBJ1-6; 9 bases are shared with TRBD1. V lost 5 bases and J lost 5; bases outside the gene matches: 4. CDR1 and CDR2 (germline): LGHNT, FRNRAP. This CDR3 spans 15 amino acids. Written as DNA, the CDR3 is TGTGCTAGTGGTCTGGGACAGGGAAATAATTCACCCCTCCACTTT. Translated, it gives CASGLGQGNNSPLHF.

This chain joins TRBV6-2 or TRBV6-3 and TRBJ1-5; 11 bases map to TRBD1. The CDR3 runs to 17 residues. V was clipped by 4 bases and J by 1 base; unmatched bases: 6. The germline V gene has CDR1 MNHEY and CDR2 SVGEGT. The CDR3 spells CASSSWTGGGSNQPQHF. The CDR3 DNA reads as TGTGCCAGCAGTTCCTGGACAGGGGGCGGAAGCAATCAGCCCCAGCATTTT.

The chain joins TRBV11-3 to TRBJ2-1; unclear D gene. The CDR3 runs 12 residues. The germline gives CDR1 SGHNT, CDR2 YENEEA. Trimming removed 5 bases at V and 7 bases at J, with 9 bases between. CDR3 nucleotides: TGTGCCAGCAGCCCGCGGTTAAATGAGCAGTTCTTC. This encodes CASSPRLNEQFF.

The CDR3 bases are TGTGCCAGCAGTCAACAGGGGCTTAATTCACCCCTCCACTTT. Translated, it gives CASSQQGLNSPLHF. The V and J genes are TRBV2 and TRBJ1-6, with TRBD1 matching over 7 bases. V dropped 5 bases and J dropped 6; count of bases not matched to a gene: 4. The CDR3 is 14 amino acids. Germline V gene lookup returns CDR1 SNHLY and CDR2 FYNNEI.

The V call is TRBV28, the J call TRBJ1-4; D gene unclear. Germline V lookup: CDR1 MDHEN, CDR2 SYDVKM. Deletions cut 2 bases from V and 8 bases from J, with 6 bases between. The CDR3 has 12 amino acids. The CDR3, as DNA: TGTGCCAGCAGTTTACGAGCAGAAAAACTGTTTTTT. This translates into CASSLRAEKLFF.

This chain joins TRBV5-1 and TRBJ1-3; D remains ambiguous. V lost 0 bases and J 0 bases, leaving 10 bases between the germline ends. The CDR3 is 16 amino acids. Per the germline V gene, CDR1 is SGHRS and CDR2 is YFSETQ. The CDR3 here is CASSLAGGSSGNTIYF. CDR3 bases: TGCGCCAGCAGCTTGGCAGGCGGGAGCTCTGGAAACACCATATATTTT.

This clone was detected once. This chain uses TRBV10-3 with TRBJ1-1; D is undetermined. V was shortened by 2 bases and J by 9 bases, with 13 bases between the two germline ends. This CDR3 spans 13 amino acids. CDR1 and CDR2 from the germline V gene are ENHRY and SYGVKD. CDR3 nucleotide sequence: TGTGCCATCAGTGAGGAGCCAGGCGGGCAAGCTTTCTTT. Protein sequence: CAISEEPGGQAFF.

The chain employs TRBV29-1 and TRBJ2-3; D remains unclear. Trimming stripped 4 bases from V and 2 bases from J, with 13 bases between. CDR3 length equals 14 residues. Germline assignment: CDR1 SQVTM and CDR2 ANQGSEA. Written as DNA, the CDR3 is TGCAGCGTTGCACTTGGTGCGGCCACAGATACGCAGTATTTT. Its translation is CSVALGAATDTQYF.

CDR3 residues: CASSLTGNSYEQYF. As DNA, the CDR3 is TGTGCCAGCAGCTTGACAGGGAACTCCTACGAGCAGTACTTC. This sequence joins TRBV5-6 and TRBJ2-7; TRBD1 is a possible D gene (6 bases). In germline, CDR1 is SGHDT, CDR2 YYEEEE. CDR3 length equals 14 residues. V lost 1 base and J 0 bases, leaving 8 bases between the germline ends.

The J gene is TRBJ2-5, the V gene TRBV9; D possibly corresponds to TRBD2 (5 bases). This CDR3 contains 15 residues. Trimming took off 3 bases at V and 7 bases at J, with 19 bases between the two ends. Germline V CDR1 and CDR2: SGDLS, YYNGEE. The CDR3: CASSADSTLLGTQYF. DNA of the CDR3: TGTGCCAGCAGCGCGGACTCGACTTTATTGGGGACCCAGTACTTC. Using reference TRBV9 and TRBJ2-5 for the parts outside the CDR3, the full variable domain is DSGVTQTPKHLITATGQRVTLRCSPRSGDLSVYWYQQSLDQGLQFLIQYYNGEERAKGNILERFSAQQFPDLHSELNLSSLELGDSALYFCASSADSTLLGTQYFGPGTRLLVL.

The V gene is TRBV4-2, the J gene TRBJ1-5; D perhaps matches TRBD1 (5 bases). The V gene's germline CDR1 is LGHNA and CDR2 YNFKEQ. Trimming took 1 base from V and 6 from J, leaving 13 bases between them. The CDR3 contains 15 residues. The CDR3 here is CASSQGQSVTQPQHF. CDR3 DNA sequence: TGTGCCAGCAGCCAAGGACAGTCCGTTACTCAGCCCCAGCATTTT.

This chain uses TRBV21-1 with TRBJ2-3; TRBD1, the table's D call, lacks a check against the DNA. TRBV21-1 is deemed a pseudogene. This CDR3 region has 16 residues. CDR3 region: CASSKDGHLYTDTQYF. For the CDR3, the DNA is TGTGCCAGCAGCAAAGATGGGCACCTATACACAGATACGCAGTATTTT.

This clone was found once. The J gene is TRBJ2-5, the V gene TRBV5-1; TRBD1 agrees at 8 bases. The CDR3 has 13 residues. Trimming removed 5 bases from V and 4 bases from J; junction bases left unmatched: 4. CDR1 SGHRS and CDR2 YFSETQ come from the germline V gene. CDR3 nucleotide sequence: TGCGCCAGCAGGAGGACAGGGAGAGAGACCCAGTACTTC. This codes for CASRRTGRETQYF.

This rearrangement joins TRBV10-1 to TRBJ2-7, with 7 bases lining up with TRBD1. The CDR3 covers 15 residues. V lost 0 bases, J lost 7 bases, and 9 bases stayed unmatched. Germline values: CDR1 WNHNN, CDR2 SYGVQD (reference sequence). The DNA for the CDR3 is TGCGCCAGCAGTGAGTCGAAGGGGGCGACGGAAGAGCAGTACTTC. Protein product: CASSESKGATEEQYF.

The chain employs TRBV2 and TRBJ2-5; 7 bases are shared with TRBD2. The CDR3 length is 16 residues. Losses at the gene ends were 2 bases for V and 1 base for J; bases not matched to a gene: 7. Germline V gives CDR1 SNHLY, CDR2 FYNNEI. The CDR3 DNA follows: TGTGCCAGCAGTGAAATGGCTAGCGGAAGCCAAGAGACCCAGTACTTC. It encodes CASSEMASGSQETQYF.

This clone was seen a few times. The chain combines TRBV5-1 with TRBJ2-3; maybe TRBD2 (5 bases). V lost 4 bases, J lost 6 bases, and 15 bases lay in between. Germline CDR1 and CDR2: SGHRS and YFSETQ. CDR3 length: 14 residues. The CDR3 coding sequence is TGCGCCAGCAGCGACCTGCGGGTGGGGGATACGCAGTATTTT. Its translation is CASSDLRVGDTQYF.